This T cell receptor beta chain was identified during a study of blood T cell repertoires in COVID-19. Study-wide background: Spain, Italy and the United States supplied samples that represented acute and convalescent COVID-19. The cDNA or gDNA used as material had been derived from T cells, B-cell-depleted T cells, or PBMCs.

J lost 7 bases, V lost 5 bases, and 6 bases had no gene match. The germline CDR1 and CDR2 sequences are SNHLY and FYNNEI. The length of the CDR3 is 15 residues. As handled by the study authors: Scientists estimated how many nucleated cells there were by amplifying reference gene primers. The data were produced by immunoSEQ multiplex PCR, yet TCRdb's version contains in-frame clones alone and is incomplete. V, J and clone size are taken as reported in that table, and D and trimming were inferred from the DNA itself. This sample has 150,000 to 200,000 clones; 87% occur once, and the top ten carry about 1.6%.

The J gene is TRBJ2-5, the V gene TRBV2, with TRBD2 matching over 14 bases. The clonotype comes from a woman aged 50 to 65 with acute or convalescent COVID-19. Sequenced input: peripheral blood. CDR3 amino acids: CASSQTSGRGLTQYF. DNA of the CDR3: TGTGCCAGCAGTCAGACTAGCGGGAGGGGTTTGACCCAGTACTTC.